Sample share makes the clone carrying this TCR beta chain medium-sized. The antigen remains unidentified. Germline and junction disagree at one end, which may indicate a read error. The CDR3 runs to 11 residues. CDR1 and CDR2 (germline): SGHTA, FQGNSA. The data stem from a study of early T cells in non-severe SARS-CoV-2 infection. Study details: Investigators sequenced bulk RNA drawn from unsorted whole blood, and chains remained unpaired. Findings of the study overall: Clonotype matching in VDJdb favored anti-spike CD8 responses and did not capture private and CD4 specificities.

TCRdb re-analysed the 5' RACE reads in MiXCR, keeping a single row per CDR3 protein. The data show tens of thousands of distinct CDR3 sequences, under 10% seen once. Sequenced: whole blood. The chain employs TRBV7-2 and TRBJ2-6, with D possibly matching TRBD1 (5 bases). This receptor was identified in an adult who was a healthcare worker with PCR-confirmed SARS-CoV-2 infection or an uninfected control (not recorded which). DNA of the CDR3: TGTGCCAGCAGCTTAGGAGGTGACAGCATTTTC. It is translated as CASSLGGDSIF.